This T cell receptor (beta chain) is from a study of shared clonotypes between healthy human individuals. Comment on this clone: Its antigen is still unknown.

The CDR3 contains 15 residues. The germline V gene has CDR1 SQVTM and CDR2 ANQGSEA. V lost 6 bases to trimming and J lost 5 bases; unmatched junction nucleotides: 14. Produced via immunoSEQ multiplex PCR; TCRdb's table is partial and in-frame only. Of approximately 640,000 clones in the sample, 72% were seen once. Study observations and caveats: In general, naive subsets displayed greater estimated richness than memory subsets did. Clonotype sharing among donors was expected to depend on sequencing depth. Genetic and exposure-history diversity was limited by the small donor number.

The receptor was isolated from a woman aged 30 to 39 in good health. The material sequenced was memory CD4+ T cells sorted from blood. This sample's subset: CD45RA-negative fraction. The J gene is TRBJ2-7, the V gene TRBV29-1; TRBD1 matches at 9 bases. CDR3 in DNA: TGCAGCGTGGATGGAACAGGGGGCGGTCTCAACGAGCAGTACTTC. Protein: CSVDGTGGGLNEQYF.